Listed below are T cell receptor beta chains from one sample, sequenced in a study of cytomegalovirus exposure and HLA in healthy donors. Some clones are missing from TCRdb's copy, which holds only in-frame ones; the method was immunoSEQ multiplex PCR. The sample contains roughly 350,000 clones, 75% to 90% of which appear only once. Sequenced sample: PBMCs. These receptor sequences come from a woman between 18 and 29 years old in good health and CMV-seronegative. The CDR3 runs from the conserved cysteine through the conserved F or W. Each record gives: clone size, V gene, J gene, D gene, CDR3 protein, CDR3 DNA. The D gene is left open where the match is weak. Some rows have no size entry. The others give once, few or many, or a class for an expanded clone.

clone_size: NA; v_call: TRBV4-1; j_call: TRBJ1-3; d_call: NA; cdr3_aa: CASSQVRGNTIYF; cdr3_nt: TGCGCCAGCAGCCAAGTCCGGGGAAACACCATATATTTT
clone_size: NA; v_call: TRBV9; j_call: TRBJ2-1; d_call: TRBD2; cdr3_aa: CASSNTGTSGRADSYNEQFF; cdr3_nt: TGTGCCAGCAGCAATACCGGGACTAGCGGGAGGGCCGACTCCTACAATGAGCAGTTCTTC
clone_size: NA; v_call: TRBV6-5; j_call: TRBJ2-1; d_call: NA; cdr3_aa: CASSYSWHNEQFF; cdr3_nt: TGTGCCAGCAGTTACTCGTGGCACAATGAGCAGTTCTTC
clone_size: NA; v_call: TRBV6-1; j_call: TRBJ1-1; d_call: NA; cdr3_aa: CASSEAPGTEAFF; cdr3_nt: TGTGCCAGCAGTGAAGCCCCGGGGACTGAAGCTTTCTTT
clone_size: NA; v_call: TRBV7-6; j_call: TRBJ2-7; d_call: NA; cdr3_aa: CASSLRDTNEQYF; cdr3_nt: TGTGCCAGCAGCTTACGGGACACCAACGAGCAGTACTTC
clone_size: NA; v_call: TRBV11-3; j_call: TRBJ2-7; d_call: TRBD1; cdr3_aa: CASSAGQGYEQYF; cdr3_nt: TGTGCCAGCAGCGCCGGACAGGGCTACGAGCAGTACTTC
clone_size: NA; v_call: TRBV27; j_call: TRBJ2-2; d_call: NA; cdr3_aa: CASSFQREYTGELFF; cdr3_nt: TGTGCCAGCAGTTTCCAACGGGAGTACACCGGGGAGCTGTTTTTT
clone_size: NA; v_call: TRBV28; j_call: TRBJ1-2; d_call: TRBD1; cdr3_aa: CASSLQGADYGYTF; cdr3_nt: TGTGCCAGCAGTTTACAGGGGGCGGACTATGGCTACACCTTC
clone_size: NA; v_call: TRBV7-2; j_call: TRBJ2-3; d_call: NA; cdr3_aa: CASSRSSVETDTQYF; cdr3_nt: TGTGCCAGCAGCCGCTCTAGCGTAGAGACAGATACGCAGTATTTT
clone_size: NA; v_call: TRBV5-1; j_call: TRBJ2-1; d_call: TRBD2; cdr3_aa: CASSFGPVAGGNEQFF; cdr3_nt: TGCGCCAGCAGCTTTGGACCCGTAGCGGGAGGGAATGAGCAGTTCTTC
clone_size: NA; v_call: TRBV29-1; j_call: TRBJ1-1; d_call: NA; cdr3_aa: CSVRRGLTEAFF; cdr3_nt: TGCAGCGTTCGTAGGGGCCTCACTGAAGCTTTCTTT
clone_size: NA; v_call: TRBV5-1; j_call: TRBJ1-2; d_call: TRBD1; cdr3_aa: CASSLYQGASLNYGYTF; cdr3_nt: TGCGCCAGCAGCTTGTATCAGGGGGCCTCCCTTAACTATGGCTACACCTTC
clone_size: NA; v_call: TRBV5-1; j_call: TRBJ2-3; d_call: NA; cdr3_aa: CASRGALESTDTQYF; cdr3_nt: TGCGCCAGCAGAGGGGCCCTGGAAAGCACAGATACGCAGTATTTT
clone_size: NA; v_call: TRBV13; j_call: TRBJ2-2; d_call: TRBD2; cdr3_aa: CASSLGLAGAKSNTGELFF; cdr3_nt: TGTGCCAGCAGCCTAGGACTAGCGGGAGCTAAATCGAACACCGGGGAGCTGTTTTTT
clone_size: NA; v_call: TRBV2; j_call: TRBJ2-2; d_call: TRBD1; cdr3_aa: CASSDRDSISTGELFF; cdr3_nt: TGTGCCAGCAGTGACCGGGACAGCATATCGACCGGGGAGCTGTTTTTT
clone_size: few; v_call: TRBV5-6; j_call: TRBJ1-1; d_call: TRBD1; cdr3_aa: CASSLVGTASQNTEAFF; cdr3_nt: TGTGCCAGCAGCTTAGTCGGGACAGCCTCTCAGAACACTGAAGCTTTCTTT
clone_size: NA; v_call: TRBV7-8; j_call: TRBJ2-3; d_call: TRBD1; cdr3_aa: CASSPPRDRGADTQYF; cdr3_nt: TGTGCCAGCAGCCCACCCCGGGACAGGGGAGCAGATACGCAGTATTTT